Here is one T cell receptor beta chain with its context. This clonotype came up a few times. Its antigen target is currently unknown. Base-call qualities are not available, and no considerably larger clone is one nucleotide away. The data were taken from a study of blood T cells in healthy people across ages (dated by TCRdb to between 2015 and 2017). General notes on the study: Template switching captured roughly one uniquely barcoded TCR beta cDNA molecule per two T cells in model experiments. The study measured age-related changes in TCR beta repertoire diversity using deep sequencing normalized with unique cDNA molecular identifiers. Four age groups were formed from the donors: young (average about 15 years), middle-aged (just under 40), aged (approximately 60) and long-lived (more than 75). Two additional independent replicas of 1 million unique cDNA reads from the same blood draw were analyzed for two donors (one aged 18 to 30 and one aged 80 or older). To avoid experimental bias, donors of different ages were randomly spread across the sequencing lanes.

Receptors were amplified or captured by 5' RACE. A second PCR of roughly 7 to 11 cycles was performed with a sample-barcoded 5' primer and a J-beta primer mix. A unique molecular identifier was introduced onto each TCR beta cDNA molecule by a template-switch 5' adaptor carrying 12 random nucleotides. At least 3 million CDR3-containing paired-end reads were obtained from each sample. The Mint cDNA synthesis kit, primed by a TRBC-specific oligonucleotide, was used to synthesize first-strand cDNA from all RNA. Following uracil-DNA glycosylase treatment, all cDNA underwent a first 18-cycle PCR with the universal primers M1SS and BC2_uni_R. The study's own analysis went as follows. Each sample was normalized by randomly selecting 1 million high-quality reads, each carrying a distinct molecular identifier. Instead of being binned into consensus sequences, reads that shared molecular identifiers were thrown out. CDR3 identification, clonotype clustering and error correction used MiTCR with a Q25 quality threshold and the strictest error-elimination algorithm. A nonparametric unseen species model with Euler transformation was used to estimate a lower bound on total TCR beta diversity. TCRdb applied fastp at Q25 and MiXCR to the public reads, then kept only in-frame beta chains. Each CDR3 protein appears once, grouped with its most common genes and DNA. V and J calls and clone size were set by TCRdb, not the authors. The sample includes 1,800,000 or so distinct CDR3 sequences, with around 42% observed a single time. Together, the top ten hold about 23% of the sample.

Overall study outcomes, separate from this receptor: Estimates of total diversity from one million sequenced T cells were regarded as lower bounds and underestimates. Bulk unsorted PBMC profiling prevented conclusive comparison of naive and antigen-experienced compartments. The CMV infection status of donors was not known, potentially confounding age-related changes in expanded clonotypes. Observed TCR beta diversity correlated strongly with the percentage of naive T cells measured by flow cytometry. As age increased, observed TCR beta diversity per million T cells dropped in a roughly linear way, and a significant reduction was already evident by age about 40. Compared with the aged group, the long-lived group had more naive CD4+ T cells, fewer expanded clones and increased TCR diversity, suggesting age selection.

Donors were 39 systemically healthy Caucasian individuals from Russia aged about 6 to 100 years. Each donor gave ten milliliters of peripheral blood, drawn into EDTA-treated Vacutainer tubes. Ficoll-Paque density-gradient centrifugation was used to isolate PBMCs, with at least 7 million obtained per sample. Total RNA was extracted from PBMCs with Trizol reagent, with at least 5.5 micrograms obtained per sample. For every donor, flow cytometry on a PBMC aliquot measured the percentage of naive CD45RAhigh/CD27high T cells. Germline trimming: 5 bases from V, 4 bases from J; junction bases outside gene matches: 11. The CDR3, cysteine through phenylalanine, is 17 amino acids long. Only the CDR3 DNA is retained, 51 bases long and in frame from the first base.

This sequence originates from a human donor in good health. The specimen was blood. Rearrangement joined TRBV12-3 or TRBV12-4 to TRBJ2-1, with TRBD1 matching 10 junction bases. CDR3 sequence: CASSPLTGGQGYNEQFF. The nucleotide sequence reads as follows: TGTGCCAGCAGTCCTCTAACAGGGGGACAGGGGTACAATGAGCAGTTCTTC.